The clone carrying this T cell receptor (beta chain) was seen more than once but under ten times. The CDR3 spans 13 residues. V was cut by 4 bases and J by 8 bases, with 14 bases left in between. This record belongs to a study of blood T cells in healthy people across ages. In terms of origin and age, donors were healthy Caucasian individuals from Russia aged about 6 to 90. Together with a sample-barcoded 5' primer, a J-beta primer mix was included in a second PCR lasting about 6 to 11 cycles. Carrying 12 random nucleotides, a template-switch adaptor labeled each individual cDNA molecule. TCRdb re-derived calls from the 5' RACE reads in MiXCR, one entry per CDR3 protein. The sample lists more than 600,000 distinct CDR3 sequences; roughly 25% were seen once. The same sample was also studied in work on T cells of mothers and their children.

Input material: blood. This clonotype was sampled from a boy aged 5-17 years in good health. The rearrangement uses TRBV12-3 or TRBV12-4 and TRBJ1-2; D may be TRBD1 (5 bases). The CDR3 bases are TGTGCCAGCAGTTCTACAGGCCTCGACGGCTACACCTTC. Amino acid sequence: CASSSTGLDGYTF.